This is a list of T cell receptor beta chains from one sample in a study of blood T cells in healthy people across ages. TCRdb analysed the 5' RACE reads with MiXCR anew, one entry per CDR3 protein. The sample has fewer than 1,200,000 distinct CDR3 sequences; approximately 26% are singletons. The sample was also linked to a second study, of T cells of mothers and their children.

The sequenced sample consisted of blood. These receptors originate from a girl aged 2 to 10 in good health. Both conserved end residues are part of each CDR3. A D gene is named only where the DNA matches it firmly. Clone size is given for some rows only: seen once, a few or many times, or a class if the clone is expanded.

D gene | CDR3 length | J gene | clone size | V gene | CDR3 DNA | CDR3 protein
TRBD1 | 14 | TRBJ1-4 | - | TRBV29-1 | TGCAGCGTTACCCTACAGGGGGCTTTAGAAAAACTGTTTTTT | CSVTLQGALEKLFF
- | 15 | TRBJ2-7 | many | TRBV7-6 | TGTGCCAGCAGCTTAGCTAGCGGAAGCTCCTACGAGCAGTACTTC | CASSLASGSSYEQYF
- | 15 | TRBJ1-1 | - | TRBV27 | TGTGCCAGCAGTCCCGTCCCAGGGCACGTTCGTGAAGCTTTCTTT | CASSPVPGHVREAFF
- | 15 | TRBJ1-2 | - | TRBV7-9 | TGTGCCAGCAGCCTCCGTCGACAGCTCCCTAGTGGCTACACCTTC | CASSLRRQLPSGYTF
TRBD2 | 14 | TRBJ2-7 | few | TRBV9 | TGTGCCAGCAGCGGAGGGACTAGCTCCTACGAGCAGTACTTC | CASSGGTSSYEQYF
- | 18 | TRBJ1-2 | - | TRBV7-9 | TGTGCCAGCAGCTTAAGAGGAGGGGACGGGAAGAAAAACCATGGCTACACCTTC | CASSLRGGDGKKNHGYTF
- | 14 | TRBJ1-2 | few | TRBV20-1 | TGCAGTGCTAGAGATCTGCGGACACCCTATGGCTACACCTTC | CSARDLRTPYGYTF
TRBD2 | 16 | TRBJ2-3 | - | TRBV29-1 | TGCAGCGTTGAGCGAGGAGCGGGGGGGCCGACAGATACGCAGTATTTT | CSVERGAGGPTDTQYF
- | 16 | TRBJ2-5 | - | TRBV25-1 | TGTGCCAGCAGTGAATATTCGGCGGGTGCTCAGGAGACCCAGTACTTC | CASSEYSAGAQETQYF
TRBD1 | 15 | TRBJ1-4 | - | TRBV7-2 | TGTGCCAGCAGCCCCACACAGGGGGGCCCTGAAAAACTGTTTTTT | CASSPTQGGPEKLFF
- | 13 | TRBJ1-1 | - | TRBV2 | TGTGCCAGCAATAAGTACGGGGGAACTGAAGCTTTCTTT | CASNKYGGTEAFF
- | 15 | TRBJ1-6 | - | TRBV27 | TGTGCCAGCAGTTTCGAAAGGAGATATAATTCACCCCTCCACTTT | CASSFERRYNSPLHF
TRBD1 | 16 | TRBJ1-5 | few | TRBV6-6 | TGTGCCAGCAGTTACGGCGACAGGGGGACCATTCAGCCCCAGCATTTT | CASSYGDRGTIQPQHF
- | 14 | TRBJ2-7 | - | TRBV13 | TGTGCCAGCAGTTACAGGGTTTCCTCCTACGAGCAGTACTTC | CASSYRVSSYEQYF
TRBD2 | 15 | TRBJ2-7 | once | TRBV12-3/TRBV12-4 | TGTGCCAGCAGCCCGACTAGCGGGAATGGCTACGAGCAGTACTTC | CASSPTSGNGYEQYF
- | 14 | TRBJ2-3 | - | TRBV3-1 | TGTGCCAGCAGCCACGTTGCAGGAGCAGATACGCAGTATTTT | CASSHVAGADTQYF
- | 11 | TRBJ2-7 | - | TRBV10-3 | TGTGCCATCAGTGGTATGGACGAGCAGTACTTC | CAISGMDEQYF
- | 12 | TRBJ1-2 | - | TRBV2 | TGTGCCAGCAGGACCCGGACCTATGGCTACACCTTC | CASRTRTYGYTF
- | 12 | TRBJ1-1 | - | TRBV5-5 | TGTGCCAGCAGCTTGACCGGGACACAAGCTTTCTTT | CASSLTGTQAFF
TRBD2 | 18 | TRBJ2-7 | - | TRBV5-1 | TGCGCCAGCAGCTTGGAAGGGGGCCGGGGACTAGCGGCCTACGAGCAGTACTTC | CASSLEGGRGLAAYEQYF
- | 16 | TRBJ1-6 | few | TRBV4-1 | TGCGCCAGCAGCCAAGAAGGGCTGGCAGGGAATTCACCCCTCCACTTT | CASSQEGLAGNSPLHF
- | 11 | TRBJ1-1 | - | TRBV3-1 | TGTGCCAGCAGCCAAGATGTGGAGGCTTTCTTT | CASSQDVEAFF
TRBD1 | 14 | TRBJ1-4 | few | TRBV11-2 | TGTGCCAGCAGCCGCGGACAGGGCACTGAAAAACTGTTTTTT | CASSRGQGTEKLFF
- | 16 | TRBJ2-6 | - | TRBV29-1 | TGCAGCGTTGAAGTCCTAAAGCTCTCTGGGGCCAACGTCCTGACTTTC | CSVEVLKLSGANVLTF
- | 16 | TRBJ1-2 | - | TRBV12-3/TRBV12-4 | TGTGCCAGCAGTTTACCCCTCTTGACAGGACCCTCTGGCTACACCTTC | CASSLPLLTGPSGYTF
- | 15 | TRBJ1-6 | many | TRBV7-2 | TGTGCCAGCAGCTCACGGACAACCACCAATTCACCCCTCCACTTT | CASSSRTTTNSPLHF
- | 14 | TRBJ1-6 | few | TRBV28 | TGTGCCAGCAGGCCGGGGTTCTATGATTCACCCCTCCACTTT | CASRPGFYDSPLHF
TRBD2 | 16 | TRBJ2-1 | - | TRBV9 | TGTGCCAGCAGACCCTCGGCGGCGGGAGGCCACAATGAGCAGTTCTTC | CASRPSAAGGHNEQFF
- | 14 | TRBJ1-4 | many | TRBV3-1 | TGTGCCAGCAGCTCCCGTAGAAGCAATGAAAAACTGTTTTTT | CASSSRRSNEKLFF
- | 15 | TRBJ1-5 | - | TRBV2 | TGTGCCAGCAGTGGGGGGGCGGGGGCGAATCAGCCCCAGCATTTT | CASSGGAGANQPQHF
TRBD1 | 14 | TRBJ2-7 | - | TRBV7-9 | TGTGCCAGCAGCTTTATGGATAGGGGGCGCGAGCAGTACTTC | CASSFMDRGREQYF